One T cell receptor beta chain is described in this entry. CDR3 length: 15 amino acids. V was clipped by 6 bases and J by 4 bases; unmatched bases: 7. The germline V gene has CDR1 MNHEY and CDR2 SMNVEV (reference sequence). Primed by a sample-barcoded 5' primer and a J-beta primer mix, a second PCR proceeded for about 7 to 11 cycles. One entry per CDR3 protein results from TCRdb running MiXCR on the 5' RACE reads. This sample has about 280,000 distinct CDR3 sequences; around 27% occur once, and the top ten carry about 30%. The data derive from a study of blood T cells in healthy people across ages. Russia was home to the donors, healthy Caucasian individuals aged about 6 to 90.

The chain combines TRBV27 with TRBJ2-7; 12 positions match TRBD2. Specimen: blood. The receptor comes from an older woman in good health. CDR3 loop: CASRSGLAGLYEQYF. CDR3 DNA sequence: TGTGCCAGCAGGTCGGGACTAGCGGGTTTATACGAGCAGTACTTC.